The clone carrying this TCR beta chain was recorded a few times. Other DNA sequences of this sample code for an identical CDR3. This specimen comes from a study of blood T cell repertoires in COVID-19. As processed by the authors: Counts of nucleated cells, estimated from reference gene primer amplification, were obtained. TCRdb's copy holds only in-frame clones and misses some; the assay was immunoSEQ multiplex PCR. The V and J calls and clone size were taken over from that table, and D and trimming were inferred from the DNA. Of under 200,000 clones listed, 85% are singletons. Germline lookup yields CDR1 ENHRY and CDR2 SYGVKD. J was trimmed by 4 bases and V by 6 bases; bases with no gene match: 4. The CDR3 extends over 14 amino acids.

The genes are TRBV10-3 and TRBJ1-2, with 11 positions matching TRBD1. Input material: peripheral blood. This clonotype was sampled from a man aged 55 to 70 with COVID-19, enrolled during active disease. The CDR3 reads CAISRDRGTYGYTF. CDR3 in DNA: TGTGCCATCAGCCGGGACAGGGGGACCTATGGCTACACCTTC.